The 22 T cell receptor beta chains listed next were all sequenced from one sample in a study of blood T cell repertoires in COVID-19. Method: immunoSEQ multiplex PCR; TCRdb's copy keeps in-frame clones and lacks some. The table shows roughly 100,000 clones, with roughly 85% occurring only once. The sample was peripheral blood. The origin of the receptors is a man aged 50 to 59 with active COVID-19.

The rearrangement joins TRBV19 to TRBJ2-3; D is possibly TRBD2 (7 bases). The length of the CDR3 is 15 residues. The germline V gene encodes CDR1 LNHDA and CDR2 SQIVND (reference sequence). Trimming took 8 bases from V and 9 from J, leaving 24 bases between them. The CDR3 region has the DNA TGTGCCAGTTCTACTCTGGGGGGGCCCGCATGGACGCAGTATTTT. Translation: CASSTLGGPAWTQYF.

The chain uses TRBV6-6 and TRBJ1-3, with a tentative D call TRBD1 (6 bases). Trimming pared 2 bases from V and 0 bases from J, leaving 8 bases between. The CDR3 is 15 amino acids. Germline CDR1 reads MNHNY; CDR2 reads SVGAGI (reference sequence). For the CDR3, the DNA is TGTGCCAGCAGTTACACAGGGAGCTCTGGAAACACCATATATTTT. Protein sequence: CASSYTGSSGNTIYF.

The gene calls are TRBV20-1 and TRBJ2-5; no reliable D call. Germline CDR1 DFQATT, CDR2 SNEGSKA (reference sequence). CDR3 length: 11 residues. V was cut by 1 base and J by 7 bases, with 7 bases left in between. The chain's CDR3 is CSARGSVTQYF. The CDR3 region has the DNA TGCAGTGCTAGAGGGTCGGTGACCCAGTACTTC.

The chain joins TRBV5-8 to TRBJ2-3; TRBD1 matches at 8 bases. Germline V gene sequence: CDR1 SGHTS, CDR2 YDEGEE. With V trimmed by 7 bases and J by 4 bases, 17 bases remained unmatched. There are 17 residues in the CDR3. In DNA, the CDR3 is TGTGCCAGCGCCTCATATCCGGGACAGGTCTTATCAGATACGCAGTATTTT. Encoded protein: CASASYPGQVLSDTQYF. The variable domain in full, completed from reference TRBV5-8 and TRBJ2-3, reads EAGVTQSPTHLIKTRGQQATLRCSPISGHTSVYWYQQALGLGLQFLLWYDEGEERNRGNFPPRFSGRQFPNYSSELNVNALELEDSALYLCASASYPGQVLSDTQYFGPGTRLTVL.

The chain carries TRBV27 and TRBJ2-1; tentative D call: TRBD1 (5 bases). Germline V lookup: CDR1 MNHEY, CDR2 SMNVEV (reference sequence). This CDR3 has 15 residues. The V end lost 0 bases, the J end lost 8 bases, and 14 bases lay between the germline ends. CDR3 bases: TGTGCCAGCAGTTTATCGACAGTGGTGGGCGATGAGCAGTTCTTC. Translation gives CASSLSTVVGDEQFF.

The rearrangement links TRBV19 to TRBJ2-3, with a weak D call TRBD1 (5 bases). The CDR3 is 15 residues long. Germline assignment: CDR1 LNHDA and CDR2 SQIVND (reference sequence). The V end was cut by 7 bases, the J end by 5 bases, with 19 bases between. The CDR3 DNA sequence: TGTGCCAGTAATCCAGGGTACCCTTTCGGAGATACGCAGTATTTT. Amino acid sequence: CASNPGYPFGDTQYF.

V usage is TRBV4-1 and J usage is TRBJ2-5, with 9 bases aligning to TRBD2. This CDR3 is 16 amino acids long. Per germline, CDR1 MGHRA and CDR2 YSYEKL. V lost 4 bases and J lost 4; bases outside the gene matches: 10. CDR3 coding DNA: TGCGCCAGCAGCCGGGACTTAGCGGGGGACGGAGAGACCCAGTACTTC. This translates into CASSRDLAGDGETQYF.

The J gene is TRBJ2-1, the V gene TRBV29-1; no clear D. CDR1 is SQVTM, CDR2 ANQGSEA, per germline. Trimming stripped 4 bases from V and 4 bases from J, with 11 bases between. The CDR3 is made up of 13 amino acids. CDR3: CSVGVENYNEQFF. The CDR3 bases are TGCAGCGTTGGTGTGGAGAATTACAATGAGCAGTTCTTC.

In this sample, this clone turned up once. The genes are TRBV6-2 or TRBV6-3 and TRBJ2-3; 14 bases line up with TRBD2. Trimming at V came to 5 bases and at J to 8 bases, leaving 6 bases not matched to a gene. The CDR3 contains 15 residues. CDR1 and CDR2 (germline): MNHEY, SVGEGT. DNA of the CDR3: TGTGCCAGCAGTAGACTAGCGGGGGGGCCGGGTACGCAGTATTTT. It specifies CASSRLAGGPGTQYF.

The J gene is TRBJ1-4, the V gene TRBV18; D gene ambiguous. The ends were cut back, 4 bases at V and 4 bases at J, with 10 bases in the middle. CDR3 length equals 14 residues. Germline CDR1 is KGHSH and CDR2 is LQKENI. CDR3 sequence: CASSRTYGNEKLFF. CDR3 in DNA: TGTGCCAGCTCACGAACGTACGGTAATGAAAAACTGTTTTTT.

This chain links TRBV18 with TRBJ2-5; TRBD2 matches at 8 bases. CDR1 and CDR2 from the germline V gene are KGHSH and LQKENI. J gave up 5 bases and V 3 bases, and 11 bases lay outside the gene matches. CDR3 length: 16 residues. In nucleotides, the CDR3 is TGTGCCAGCTCACCCCCGGGGACTAGGCGGGTCGAGACCCAGTACTTC. Translating gives CASSPPGTRRVETQYF.

V usage is TRBV11-2 and J usage is TRBJ2-1, with 11 bases fitting TRBD2. The germline CDR1 and CDR2 sequences are SGHAT and FQNNGV. CDR3 size: 17 residues. V was clipped by 5 bases and J by 3 bases; unmatched bases: 9. The DNA of the CDR3 is TGTGCCAGCAGCGCTCGGGGCACTAGCGGGGGCTACAATGAGCAGTTCTTC. Its protein product is CASSARGTSGGYNEQFF.

The chain links TRBV6-6 to TRBJ1-1; D is possibly TRBD1 (6 bases). CDR1 and CDR2 (germline): MNHNY, SVGAGI (reference sequence). Between the trimmed V and J ends, which lost 2 bases and 4 bases, there was a span of 14 bases. The CDR3 covers 15 residues. The CDR3 DNA is TGTGCCAGCAGTTACACCACAGGGATGGGCACTGAAGCTTTCTTT. Translating gives CASSYTTGMGTEAFF.

CDR3 in amino acids: CASSLEGSRNNYGYTF. The DNA for the CDR3 is TGTGCCAGCAGCTTAGAAGGTAGCCGGAACAACTATGGCTACACCTTC. The chain employs TRBV7-2 and TRBJ1-2; D is unresolved. This CDR3 spans 16 amino acids. V was shortened by 1 base and J by 2 bases, with 14 bases between the two germline ends. The germline CDR1 and CDR2 sequences are SGHTA and FQGNSA. The whole variable domain, remainder taken from reference TRBV7-2 and TRBJ1-2, is GAGVSQSPSNKVTEKGKDVELRCDPISGHTALYWYRQSLGQGLEFLIYFQGNSAPDKSGLPSDRFSAERTGGSVSTLTIQRTQQEDSAVYLCASSLEGSRNNYGYTFGSGTRLTVV.

The J gene is TRBJ2-7, the V gene TRBV6-5, with TRBD1 as a possible D gene (6 bases). Germline V gene lookup returns CDR1 MNHEY and CDR2 SVGAGI. This CDR3 contains 13 residues. V was clipped by 6 bases and J by 6 bases, with 15 bases between them. The CDR3 here is CASSIQGPREQYF. DNA of the CDR3: TGTGCCAGCAGCATACAGGGTCCCCGCGAGCAGTACTTC.

The CDR3, as DNA: TGTGCCAGCACCAGAACCCTCCAAGAGACCCAGTACTTC. It translates to CASTRTLQETQYF. V is TRBV6-5 and J is TRBJ2-5; D is ambiguous. Between the trimmed V and J ends, which lost 7 bases and 1 base, there was a span of 10 bases. Per the germline V gene, CDR1 is MNHEY and CDR2 is SVGAGI. The CDR3 sequence is 13 residues long.

This clone is a singleton in its sample. The gene calls are TRBV30 and TRBJ1-1; D call uncertain. Germline V lookup: CDR1 GTSNPN, CDR2 SVGIG (reference sequence). The CDR3 sequence is 10 residues long. The CDR3 reads CAFRDTEAFF. The CDR3 DNA reads as TGTGCGTTCCGGGACACTGAAGCTTTCTTT.

This chain links TRBV6-1 with TRBJ2-1; tentative D call: TRBD1 (6 bases). V lost 2 bases and J lost 4, with 12 bases in between. The germline gives CDR1 MNHNS, CDR2 SASEGT. The CDR3 extends over 15 amino acids. The CDR3 bases are TGTGCCAGCAGTGAATCGTGGGGGCAGTACAATGAGCAGTTCTTC. Protein sequence: CASSESWGQYNEQFF.

The rearrangement joins TRBV5-1 to TRBJ2-3; the match to TRBD1 covers 7 bases. This CDR3 is 16 amino acids long. With 2 bases clipped from V and 2 bases from J, the junction kept 8 bases outside the gene matches. Germline V lookup: CDR1 SGHRS, CDR2 YFSETQ. The CDR3 is CASSLNTGANTDTQYF. The CDR3 DNA sequence: TGCGCCAGCAGCTTAAACACAGGGGCGAACACAGATACGCAGTATTTT.

J is TRBJ2-4 and V is TRBV14; 9 bases align to TRBD1. Germline CDR1 and CDR2: SGHDN and FVKESK. V trimming: 5 bases; J trimming: 1 base; junction bases outside the gene matches: 15. The CDR3 has 19 residues. For the CDR3, the DNA is TGTGCCAGCAGCTCACCGGGACAGGGCCCCGAGGGGGCCAAAAACATTCAGTACTTC. Translation gives CASSSPGQGPEGAKNIQYF.

The chain recombines TRBV11-1 with TRBJ2-6, with TRBD1 identical over 7 bases. The CDR3 extends over 15 amino acids. The V gene's germline CDR1 is SGHAT and CDR2 FQDESV (reference sequence). Trimming cost V 5 bases and J 2 bases; bases outside gene matches: 3. The DNA of the CDR3 is TGTGCCAGCAGCGGCCAGGGGGCTGGGGCCAACGTCCTGACTTTC. Protein: CASSGQGAGANVLTF.

J is TRBJ2-3 and V is TRBV6-5; maybe TRBD2 (5 bases). Trimming left V 0 bases short and J 0 bases short, with 10 bases between. There are 16 residues in the CDR3. Germline V lookup: CDR1 MNHEY, CDR2 SVGAGI. CDR3 DNA: TGTGCCAGCAGTTACTCGAGGGCGCGGAGCACAGATACGCAGTATTTT. Its protein is CASSYSRARSTDTQYF.